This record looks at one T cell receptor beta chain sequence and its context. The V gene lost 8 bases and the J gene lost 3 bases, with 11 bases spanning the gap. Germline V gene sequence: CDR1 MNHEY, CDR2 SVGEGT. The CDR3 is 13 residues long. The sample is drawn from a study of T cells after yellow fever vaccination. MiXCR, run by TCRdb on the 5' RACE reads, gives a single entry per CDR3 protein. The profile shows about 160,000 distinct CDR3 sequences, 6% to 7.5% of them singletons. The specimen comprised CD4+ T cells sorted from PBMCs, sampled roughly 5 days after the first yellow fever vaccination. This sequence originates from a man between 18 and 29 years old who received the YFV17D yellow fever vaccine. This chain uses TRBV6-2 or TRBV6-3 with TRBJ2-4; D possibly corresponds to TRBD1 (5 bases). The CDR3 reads CASRTDIKNIQYF. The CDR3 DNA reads TGTGCCAGCCGCACGGACATCAAAAACATTCAGTACTTC.